This note documents a single T cell receptor beta chain sequence. The germline V gene encodes CDR1 SEHNR and CDR2 FQNEAQ (reference sequence). V lost 5 bases to trimming and J lost 5 bases; unmatched junction nucleotides: 11. The CDR3 is made up of 15 amino acids. The table came from immunoSEQ multiplex PCR; TCRdb's copy has only in-frame clones and leaves some out. The table shows a few million clones, with 85% to 95% occurring only once. These data originate in a study of shared clonotypes between healthy human individuals. Every donor was a Caucasian adult from Nashville, Tennessee. The sequencing input was naive CD4+ T cells from PBMCs. Subset noted: CD45RA+ positively selected. This TCR was sampled from a young man in good health. Some clones in this sample may be carry-over from other donors' samples. V and J are TRBV7-9 and TRBJ2-5; the match to TRBD2 covers 7 bases. The chain's CDR3 is CASSREAVILETQYF. CDR3 in DNA: TGTGCCAGCAGCCGGGAGGCAGTAATCTTGGAGACCCAGTACTTC.